Listed below are T cell receptor beta chains from one sample, sequenced in a study of T cells in Graves' hyperthyroidism and ophthalmopathy. TCRdb re-analysed the multiplex PCR reads in MiXCR, keeping a single row per CDR3 protein. The data show under 350,000 distinct CDR3 sequences, with around 23% seen just once and roughly 52% held by the top ten. The source material was blood. The receptors derive from a woman aged 45-65 years with Graves' hyperthyroidism. The CDR3 runs from the conserved cysteine through the conserved F or W. The D gene is left open where the match is weak. Expanded clones are given a class, and other clones once, few, many or no size at all.

D gene	J gene	clone size	V gene	CDR3 protein	CDR3 DNA
.	TRBJ2-7	many	TRBV7-8	CASSSYQGSPSYEQYF	TGTGCCAGCAGCTCCTATCAGGGGTCCCCCTCCTACGAGCAGTACTTC
.	TRBJ2-1	few	TRBV9	CASSAGDEQFF	TGTGCCAGCAGCGCAGGGGATGAGCAGTTCTTC
.	TRBJ1-1	many	TRBV30	CAWTLGAGMTEAFF	TGTGCCTGGACCCTAGGTGCAGGGATGACTGAAGCTTTCTTT
.	TRBJ2-1	many	TRBV2	CASRVNRLSYNEQFF	TGTGCCAGCAGAGTTAACCGACTGTCCTACAATGAGCAGTTCTTC
.	TRBJ1-3	few	TRBV25-1	CASSEEKSGNTIYF	TGTGCCAGCAGTGAAGAAAAGTCTGGAAACACCATATATTTT
.	TRBJ1-3	.	TRBV11-3	CASSPSGPTHSGNTIYF	TGTGCCAGCAGCCCGTCGGGACCAACCCACTCTGGAAACACCATATATTTT
.	TRBJ2-1	many	TRBV24-1	CATSDLRVNYNEQFF	TGTGCCACCAGTGATTTGCGCGTAAATTACAATGAGCAGTTCTTC
TRBD2	TRBJ2-1	.	TRBV25-1	CASSGPRLASYNEQFF	TGTGCCAGCAGTGGCCCAAGACTAGCGTCCTACAATGAGCAGTTCTTC
.	TRBJ1-1	many	TRBV20-1	CSAFDGNTEAFF	TGCAGTGCTTTTGACGGGAACACTGAAGCTTTCTTT
TRBD2	TRBJ2-5	many	TRBV27	CASRGLAGVSETQYF	TGTGCCAGCAGGGGACTAGCGGGAGTGTCGGAGACCCAGTACTTC
.	TRBJ2-1	few	TRBV6-1	CASSSDSFPNEQFF	TGTGCCAGCAGTTCGGACTCCTTTCCCAATGAGCAGTTCTTC
.	TRBJ1-1	.	TRBV19	CASSPQFLSNTEAFF	TGTGCCAGTAGTCCGCAGTTTTTGTCGAACACTGAAGCTTTCTTT
.	TRBJ1-5	.	TRBV9	CAGSAFWGPGESRSPFQPQHF	TGTGCCGGCAGTGCCTTCTGGGGGCCAGGGGAATCCCGATCCCCTTTCCAGCCCCAGCATTTT
TRBD1	TRBJ2-2	few	TRBV11-1	CASSTGGAGIGELFF	TGTGCCAGCAGCACAGGGGGCGCTGGAATCGGGGAGCTGTTTTTT
.	TRBJ1-2	few	TRBV28	CASSQRGRFGYTF	TGTGCCAGCAGCCAACGGGGGCGTTTTGGCTACACCTTC
.	TRBJ2-1	.	TRBV13	CTSSYRGRGGYNEQFF	TGTACCAGCAGTTACAGGGGACGGGGGGGGTATAATGAGCAGTTCTTC
.	TRBJ1-4	many	TRBV2	CASRMTGFNEKLFF	TGTGCCAGCAGGATGACAGGATTTAATGAAAAACTGTTTTTT
TRBD2	TRBJ2-1	many	TRBV5-1	CASRFSSGSYEQFF	TGCGCCAGCAGATTTTCTAGCGGGAGTTATGAGCAGTTCTTC
.	TRBJ2-4	.	TRBV28	CASSRRAGKNIQYF	TGTGCCAGCAGCCGGAGGGCCGGCAAAAACATTCAGTACTTC
.	TRBJ1-1	many	TRBV10-3	CAINKQGRNTEAFF	TGTGCCATCAACAAACAGGGTAGGAACACTGAAGCTTTCTTT
TRBD1	TRBJ1-1	many	TRBV2	CALLRGRGAFF	TGTGCCCTATTGAGGGGGCGGGGAGCTTTCTTT
TRBD1	TRBJ2-6	few	TRBV14	CASGTGSIPGANVLTF	TGTGCCAGTGGGACAGGGAGTATTCCTGGGGCCAACGTCCTGACTTTC
.	TRBJ2-1	.	TRBV28	CASSLTRLGGNEQFF	TGTGCCAGCAGTTTGACTCGCCTAGGTGGTAATGAGCAGTTCTTC
.	TRBJ1-3	few	TRBV10-3	CAISESKSSAGNTIYF	TGTGCCATCAGTGAAAGCAAGTCCTCTGCCGGAAACACCATATATTTT
.	TRBJ2-3	many	TRBV20-1	CSASGTGGDTQYF	TGCAGTGCGAGCGGGACAGGCGGGGATACGCAGTATTTT
TRBD2	TRBJ2-1	many	TRBV27	CASSLRSGGAVGEQFF	TGTGCCAGCAGTTTAAGGTCGGGGGGGGCGGTAGGTGAGCAGTTCTTC
TRBD1	TRBJ2-7	.	TRBV6-2/TRBV6-3	CASSGRQGKQYF	TGTGCCAGCAGTGGACGACAGGGCAAGCAGTACTTC
TRBD2	TRBJ2-1	many	TRBV10-1	CASRRLAGYNEQFF	TGCGCCAGCAGGAGGCTAGCGGGGTACAATGAGCAGTTCTTC
.	TRBJ2-1	many	TRBV28	CASRNTRWIHNEQFF	TGTGCCAGCAGAAACACTAGGTGGATCCACAATGAGCAGTTCTTC
.	TRBJ2-7	many	TRBV30	CAWGPTLHEQYF	TGTGCCTGGGGCCCCACTCTCCACGAGCAGTACTTC
.	TRBJ2-7	many	TRBV7-9	CASSLGSREQYF	TGTGCCAGCAGCTTAGGTAGCCGCGAGCAGTACTTC
TRBD2	TRBJ2-2	.	TRBV5-1	CASTKTSGGANTGELFF	TGCGCCAGCACCAAGACTAGCGGGGGGGCGAACACCGGGGAGCTGTTTTTT
TRBD1	TRBJ1-2	many	TRBV12-3/TRBV12-4	CASSPGQGAGGYTF	TGTGCCAGCAGTCCGGGACAGGGGGCAGGAGGCTACACCTTC
.	TRBJ1-3	few	TRBV30	CAWDTDSGNTIYF	TGTGCCTGGGATACAGATTCTGGAAACACCATATATTTT
.	TRBJ1-5	few	TRBV27	CASSHREGQPQHF	TGTGCCAGCAGCCACAGGGAGGGCCAGCCCCAGCATTTT
.	TRBJ1-3	many	TRBV28	CASSRPGGASGNTIYF	TGTGCCAGCAGCCGCCCCGGGGGGGCAAGTGGAAACACCATATATTTT
TRBD1	TRBJ1-6	few	TRBV11-3	CASSQDPTGAVHF	TGTGCCAGCAGCCAGGACCCAACAGGGGCAGTACACTTT
.	TRBJ2-1	many	TRBV28	CASSLPSRTRQFF	TGTGCCAGCAGTTTACCGTCCCGGACGCGGCAGTTCTTC
.	TRBJ2-2	.	TRBV7-6	CASSLVAPLGLNTGELFF	TGTGCCAGCAGCTTAGTGGCCCCTCTGGGGCTGAACACCGGGGAGCTGTTTTTT
TRBD2	TRBJ2-5	.	TRBV2	CASPTSGVGTQYF	TGTGCCAGCCCAACTAGCGGGGTAGGGACCCAGTACTTC
.	TRBJ1-1	few	TRBV7-3	CASSLTAGNTEAFF	TGTGCCAGCAGCTTAACGGCAGGCAACACTGAAGCTTTCTTT
TRBD1	TRBJ2-1	.	TRBV28	CASSLPGTGNTYNEQFF	TGTGCCAGCAGTTTGCCCGGGACAGGGAATACCTACAATGAGCAGTTCTTC
TRBD2	TRBJ2-1	few	TRBV4-2	CASSQGVGAGVVNEQFF	TGTGCCAGCAGCCAAGGGGTAGGAGCGGGAGTCGTAAATGAGCAGTTCTTC
.	TRBJ2-3	many	TRBV20-1	CSASPVLDTQYF	TGCAGTGCTAGCCCTGTACTGGATACGCAGTATTTT
TRBD1	TRBJ2-7	.	TRBV7-3	CASSYSMPGTGTSYEQYF	TGTGCCAGCAGTTACTCGATGCCCGGGACAGGGACGTCCTACGAGCAGTACTTC
TRBD1	TRBJ1-2	many	TRBV10-3	CAISGTGTGGNYGYTF	TGTGCCATCAGTGGAACCGGGACAGGGGGGAACTATGGCTACACCTTC
TRBD1	TRBJ1-5	many	TRBV28	CASFRQGAGSNQPQHF	TGTGCCAGCTTTCGACAGGGGGCAGGGAGCAATCAGCCCCAGCATTTT
.	TRBJ1-5	many	TRBV3-1	CASSQGPARQPQHF	TGTGCCAGCAGCCAAGGTCCCGCCAGGCAGCCCCAGCATTTT
.	TRBJ2-7	few	TRBV12-3/TRBV12-4	CASSLDPRGNSSYEQYF	TGTGCCAGCAGTTTAGACCCCCGCGGGAACAGCTCCTACGAGCAGTACTTC
.	TRBJ1-1	.	TRBV27	CASSPWMNTEAFF	TGTGCCAGCAGTCCCTGGATGAACACTGAAGCTTTCTTT
.	TRBJ1-2	many	TRBV18	CASSQATDYGYTF	TGTGCCAGCTCACAAGCGACAGACTATGGCTACACCTTC
TRBD2	TRBJ2-3	few	TRBV6-5	CASSYFSGGAKADTQYF	TGTGCCAGCAGTTACTTTAGCGGGGGGGCAAAGGCAGATACGCAGTATTTT
.	TRBJ2-1	few	TRBV27	CASNQEGINLNEQFF	TGTGCCAGCAACCAAGAGGGGATAAACCTGAATGAGCAGTTCTTC
.	TRBJ2-3	many	TRBV7-2	CASRRDTDTQYF	TGTGCCAGCAGGAGGGACACAGATACGCAGTATTTT